This T cell receptor (beta chain) was retrieved from a study of T cells expressing NK-cell markers (TCRdb year 2020). At the level of the whole study: Seven to nine donors provided sorted CD3+CD56+NKG2C+, CD3+CD56+NKG2C- and CD3+CD56-NKG2C+ T-cell subsets, whose TCR beta-chain repertoires were profiled. Among the eight sequenced donors, seven were HCMV-seropositive and one was HCMV-seronegative. The study sequenced eight donors, all healthy volunteers chosen at random: three men and five women. The libraries were sequenced on Illumina HiSeq 2000/2500, MiSeq or NextSeq, producing 2 x 150 bp reads. Beyond this particular receptor, the publication reports: For roughly 6 donors, the dominant CD3+CD56+NKG2C+ clonotypes were among the top 10 CD8+ clonotypes and accounted for about 1.0-8% of CD8+ T cells. Those dominant clonotypes were again the most abundant among CD3+CD56-NKG2C+ cells in several donors, at about 28.3-60.1%. Whether the expanded NKG2C-expressing T cell clones were specific for HCMV antigens remained unclear.

TCRdb names Illumina HiSeq 2000 as the instrument used. The TCR beta cDNA libraries were made using 5'RACE template switching, a step that added both a universal primer site and unique molecular identifiers. cDNA synthesis was primed from the TCR beta constant segment, followed by two successive PCR amplification steps. The authors' analysis ran thus. Reads were demultiplexed and grouped by UMI with MIGEC, and clonotypes were assembled and quantified with MiTCR. Only TCR cDNA sequences supported by at least two reads were kept to exclude erroneous sequences. The tcR package was used for downstream repertoire analysis, with clonotypes matched between fractions based on CDR3 nucleotide sequence plus V segment. VDJmatch was used to annotate antigen specificity against VDJdb, with one amino acid substitution in CDR3 permitted. The reads went through TCRdb reprocessing, and each CDR3 protein sequence gets one entry with no DNA. TCRdb's processing, not the authors', yielded these V and J calls. The sample's table covers just under 150,000 distinct CDR3 sequences. Of the sample, roughly 12% is held by the ten largest clones.

On this clonotype: Its antigen is not yet known.

CDR1 and CDR2, per the germline V gene, are MNHEY and SVGAGI. Reading from cysteine to phenylalanine, the CDR3 counts 15 amino acids. The DNA is not on file. A commercial ELISA kit detecting HCMV-specific IgG in serum was used to determine HCMV serostatus. Ficoll density gradient centrifugation was used to isolate peripheral blood mononuclear cells from blood. The TCR comes from a young man in good health. Donor details come from another sample of the same person, matched by shared clones. The sequencing sample was made of blood T cells: a sorted CD56 or NKG2C T cell subset, CD4+ or CD8+ T cells, or bulk PBMC T cells (not recorded which). The rearranged chain carries TRBV6-5 and TRBJ2-1. Here the CDR3 is given as CASSYQLLTSNEQFF.